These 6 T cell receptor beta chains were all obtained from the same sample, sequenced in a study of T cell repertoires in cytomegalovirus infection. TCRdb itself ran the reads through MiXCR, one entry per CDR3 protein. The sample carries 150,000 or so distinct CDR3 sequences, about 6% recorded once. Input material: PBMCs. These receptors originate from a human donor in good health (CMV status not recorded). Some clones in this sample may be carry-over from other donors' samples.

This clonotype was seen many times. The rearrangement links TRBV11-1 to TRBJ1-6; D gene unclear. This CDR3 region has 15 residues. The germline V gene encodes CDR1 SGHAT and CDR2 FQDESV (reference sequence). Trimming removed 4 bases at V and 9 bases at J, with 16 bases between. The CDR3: CASSYDVGGGSPLHF. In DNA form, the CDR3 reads TGTGCCAGCAGCTACGACGTTGGAGGAGGTTCACCCCTCCACTTT.

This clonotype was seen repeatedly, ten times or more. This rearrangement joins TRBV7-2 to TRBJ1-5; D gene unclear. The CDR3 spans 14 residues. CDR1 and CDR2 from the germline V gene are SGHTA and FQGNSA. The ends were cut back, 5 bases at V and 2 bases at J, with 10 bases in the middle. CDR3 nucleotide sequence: TGTGCCAGCAGCGAGGGTATAGGCAATCAGCCCCAGCATTTT. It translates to CASSEGIGNQPQHF.

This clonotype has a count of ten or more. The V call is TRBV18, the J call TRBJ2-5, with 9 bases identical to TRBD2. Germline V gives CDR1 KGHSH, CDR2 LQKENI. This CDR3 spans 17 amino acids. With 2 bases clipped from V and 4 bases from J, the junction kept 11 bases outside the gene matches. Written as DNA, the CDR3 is TGTGCCAGCTCACCAAAACCGGGGACTAGCTTCGGAGAGACCCAGTACTTC. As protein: CASSPKPGTSFGETQYF.

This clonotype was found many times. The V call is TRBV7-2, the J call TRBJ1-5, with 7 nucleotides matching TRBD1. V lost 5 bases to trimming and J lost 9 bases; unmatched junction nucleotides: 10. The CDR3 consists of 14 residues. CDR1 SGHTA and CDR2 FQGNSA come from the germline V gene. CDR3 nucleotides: TGTGCCAGCAGCCGCGAGGGGGCAGGTAGGCCCCAGCATTTT. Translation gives CASSREGAGRPQHF.

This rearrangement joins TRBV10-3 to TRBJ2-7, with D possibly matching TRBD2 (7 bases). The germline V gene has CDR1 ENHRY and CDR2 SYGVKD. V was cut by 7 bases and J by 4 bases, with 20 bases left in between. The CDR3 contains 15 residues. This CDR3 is CAITRRGGRMYEQYF. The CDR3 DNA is TGTGCCATCACTCGAAGGGGGGGGCGCATGTACGAGCAGTACTTC.

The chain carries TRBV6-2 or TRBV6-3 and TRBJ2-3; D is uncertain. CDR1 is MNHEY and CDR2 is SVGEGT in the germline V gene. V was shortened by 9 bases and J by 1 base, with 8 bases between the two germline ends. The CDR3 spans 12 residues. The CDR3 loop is CASAGGTDTQYF. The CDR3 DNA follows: TGTGCCAGTGCTGGGGGCACAGATACGCAGTATTTT.